This paragraph reports one T cell receptor (beta chain). Its antigen remains unknown. This entry comes from a study of T cells after yellow fever vaccination. TCRdb reprocessed the 5' RACE reads with MiXCR, giving one entry per CDR3 protein. In the table there are approximately 550,000 distinct CDR3 sequences, 19% of which are singletons. General study findings and limits: When the response was secondary, it was weaker but reached its peak faster, day 5 versus 15. Post-booster samples contained most primary-vaccination clones (approximately 97% CD4, roughly 88% CD8).

The CDR3 runs to 13 residues. V was pared by 6 bases and J by 5 bases, with 13 bases between. This chain links TRBV12-3 or TRBV12-4 with TRBJ1-2; TRBD1 is a possible D gene (5 bases). The TCR sequence derives from a man in his thirties or forties who received the YFV17D yellow fever vaccine. The source material was PBMCs, sampled 15 days after the yellow fever booster vaccination. This CDR3 reads CASSPRDGYGYTF. DNA of the CDR3: TGTGCCAGCAGCCCAAGGGACGGATATGGCTACACCTTC.